This T cell receptor (beta chain) was captured in a study of radiation and T cells in renal cell carcinoma (dated by TCRdb to the early 2020s). For the study in its entirety: Samples were obtained from a clinical trial, in which 15 Gy stereotactic body radiation therapy was delivered to primary renal cell carcinomas and nephrectomy was performed 4 weeks later. TCR beta sequencing covered fewer than 60 samples in total, comprising some 26 tumors and around 27 peripheral blood samples. In the 53 samples combined, 4,016,671 unique CDR3 nucleotide sequences were found, encoding about 3 million unique CDR3 amino acid sequences. What the work shows at the level of the full study, not this receptor alone: Top tumor clonotypes rose in blood from baseline to 2 weeks post-radiation, then contracted by 4 weeks, suggesting transient expansion of tumor-resident clones. No pretreatment tumor biopsies were available, so the baseline intratumoral presence of clonotypes could not be determined. Dynamics of the blood repertoire were not tracked past 4 weeks after treatment. Effects of radiation dose or scheduling on the TCR repertoire could not be addressed with the single-armed trial design.

The germline V gene encodes CDR1 SGHRS and CDR2 YFSETQ. Trimming at the junction amounts to 2 bases on V and 4 bases on J, and the germline ends lie 4 bases apart. The CDR3 sequence holds 12 residues, the cysteine and phenylalanine included. Left in the record is the CDR3 DNA by itself, 36 bases read in frame from the first base. Details on this clone: Its antigen is still unknown. No quality values exist for individual bases; no much larger clone is one base distant. The same CDR3 is also encoded by other DNA sequences in this sample.

Sample time point, as interpreted from the label and publication: blood 2 weeks post-SBRT. The treatment or condition label of this sample denotes: 15 Gy SBRT to primary tumor, nephrectomy 4 weeks later. Serial peripheral blood from radiation-treated patients was sampled at baseline, 2 weeks and 4 weeks after SBRT to track tumor-enriched clonotypes. Every patient had renal cell carcinoma of clear cell pathology. Genomic DNA for TCR sequencing was prepared using the QIAamp DNA Blood Mini Kit (Qiagen). Samples were included in the analyses only if all quality control checks were passed. The immunoSEQ kit was used, according to the manufacturer's recommendations, to generate TCR beta libraries from genomic DNA. For library preparation, a first multiplex PCR was performed with proprietary primers, followed by a second PCR in which unique barcodes were added, and bead cleanups were performed after each round. A positive control reaction and a negative control reaction, both provided in the kit, were run with every batch of samples. The final libraries underwent checking on an Agilent 4200 TapeStation D1000 ScreenTape, volumetric pooling, and quantification by qPCR. Sequencing was performed on an Illumina NextSeq500 using a MidOutput 150-cycle cartridge, with 156 Read1 cycles, 15 Index1 cycles, and the kit custom primers. The pooled library was loaded at 1.0 pM, and around 22% PhiX control was spiked in. The authors' analysis ran thus. The vendor-processed data were analyzed in R, and a clonotype was defined as all T cells that share the same CDR3 nucleotide sequence. In the clone abundance analyses, frequencies were normalized to the 10,000 most abundant clones in each sample. Public T cell clones, which averaged fewer than five per sample, were removed prior to analysis. A difference in abundance of at least 32-fold between compartments was used to define tumor-enriched and baseline blood-enriched clonotypes. A beta-binomial differential abundance model was used to identify clonotypes that expanded or contracted between blood time points. The Baroni-Urbani and Buser coefficient was used to measure tumor-blood repertoire similarity, and groups were compared with two-tailed Wilcoxon tests in R. TCRdb took this table from immuneACCESS and kept in-frame rearrangements with V and J called. Such tables lack part of the clones; where checked against another copy, unresolved V genes explain under half of the gap, and the rest is unexplained. The V and J calls and clone size are taken from that table; D and trimming were inferred from the DNA. For this sample there are about 120,000 clones; around 81% appear just once. Jointly, the top ten make up roughly 5% of the sample.

Material: blood, obtained from a patient whose treatment included radiotherapy and nephrectomy. The chain is assembled from TRBV5-1 and TRBJ1-3; no D segment can be confidently identified. The clonotype was recovered from a middle-aged man with renal cell carcinoma. The CDR3 protein: CASSLPGNTIYF. The DNA is as follows: TGCGCCAGCAGCTTACCCGGAAACACCATATATTTT.